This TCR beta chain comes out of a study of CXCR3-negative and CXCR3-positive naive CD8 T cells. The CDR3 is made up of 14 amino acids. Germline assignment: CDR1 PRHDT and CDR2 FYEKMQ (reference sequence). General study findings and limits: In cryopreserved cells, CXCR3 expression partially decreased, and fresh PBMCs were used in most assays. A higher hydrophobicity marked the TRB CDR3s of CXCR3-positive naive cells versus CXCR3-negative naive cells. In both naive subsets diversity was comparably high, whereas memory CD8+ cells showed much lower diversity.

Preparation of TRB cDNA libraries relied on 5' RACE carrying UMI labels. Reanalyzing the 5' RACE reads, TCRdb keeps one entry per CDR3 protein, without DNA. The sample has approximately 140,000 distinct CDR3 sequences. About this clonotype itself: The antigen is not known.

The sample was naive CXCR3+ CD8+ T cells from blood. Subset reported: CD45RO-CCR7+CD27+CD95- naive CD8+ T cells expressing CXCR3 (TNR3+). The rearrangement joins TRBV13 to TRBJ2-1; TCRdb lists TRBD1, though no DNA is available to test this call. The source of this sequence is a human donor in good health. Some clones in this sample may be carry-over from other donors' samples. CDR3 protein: CASSLAGIYNEQFF.